The rows below give T cell receptor beta chains drawn from one sample of a study of read filtering for tumor transcriptome and immune sequencing. MiXCR, applied by TCRdb to the reads, yields one record per CDR3 protein. The sample has 15,000 to 20,000 distinct CDR3 sequences; 22% are singletons. Sequenced input: a population of CD138-negative cells sorted from bone marrow. The source is a donor aged 40 or over with multiple myeloma. The CDR3 runs from the conserved cysteine through the conserved F or W. The order of the fields is V gene, D gene, clone size, J gene, CDR3 protein, CDR3 DNA. A D gene is named only where the DNA matches it firmly. Rows may omit the clone size; those that give it use once, few, many or a size class.

TRBV27,TRBD1,medium-sized,TRBJ1-5,CASSTHRDSLDQPQHF,TGTGCCAGCAGTACTCACCGGGACAGTTTGGATCAGCCCCAGCATTTT
TRBV20-1,TRBD2,many,TRBJ2-1,CSARLPTLAEGYNEQFF,TGCAGTGCTAGGCTCCCCACCCTAGCGGAGGGGTACAATGAGCAGTTCTTC
TRBV30,.,many,TRBJ1-5,CAWSVPGRGQPQHF,TGTGCCTGGAGTGTACCAGGGCGGGGGCAGCCCCAGCATTTT
TRBV28,TRBD1,many,TRBJ1-4,CASSLSGRGLTNEKLFF,TGTGCCAGCAGTTTGTCGGGCAGGGGGCTAACTAATGAAAAACTGTTTTTT
TRBV7-2,.,few,TRBJ2-3,CASSFGDFRADTQYF,TGTGCCAGCAGTTTCGGAGATTTTAGGGCAGATACGCAGTATTTT
TRBV14,.,.,TRBJ1-6,CASSQAGDYSPLHF,TGTGCCAGCAGCCAAGCAGGGGACTATTCACCCCTCCACTTT
TRBV7-2,TRBD2,.,TRBJ2-5,CASSPSGRGTQETQYF,TGTGCCAGCAGCCCCAGCGGGAGGGGGACCCAAGAGACCCAGTACTTC
TRBV28,.,many,TRBJ2-6,CASSSVGVSSGANVLTF,TGTGCCAGCAGTAGTGTAGGGGTTAGCTCTGGGGCCAACGTCCTGACTTTC
TRBV4-2,.,many,TRBJ2-1,CARGGGKHNEQFF,TGTGCCCGCGGGGGCGGAAAACACAATGAGCAGTTCTTC
TRBV28,TRBD2,many,TRBJ2-7,CASSQSGLAGSYEQYF,TGTGCCAGCAGCCAATCAGGACTAGCGGGGTCCTACGAGCAGTACTTC
TRBV9,.,few,TRBJ1-1,CASSQFWGNTEAFF,TGTGCCAGCAGTCAGTTCTGGGGGAACACTGAAGCTTTCTTT
TRBV20-1,TRBD1,many,TRBJ2-7,CSLGTGGTYEQYF,TGCAGCTTGGGGACAGGTGGGACCTACGAGCAGTACTTC
TRBV11-3,.,medium-sized,TRBJ1-1,CASSHSGWGTEAFF,TGTGCCAGCAGCCATAGCGGGTGGGGCACTGAAGCTTTCTTT
TRBV2,.,many,TRBJ2-1,CASSERGGINNEQFF,TGTGCCAGCAGTGAAAGGGGGGGTATCAACAATGAGCAGTTCTTC